There are many counts of the clone carrying this T cell receptor beta chain. The antigen is undetermined. Stated time point: newly diagnosed GD, antithyroid drugs for less than 3 months. PBMC-derived RNA was used for the TCR library. The record originates from a study of regulatory T cells in long-lasting Graves disease. Study outcomes and limitations: Those with persistent disease had in common more public clonotypes (more than 2,500) than new patients (about 970). It was in persistent disease that TRBV28, TRBJ1-2 and TRBJ2-5 were favored.

Per the germline V gene, CDR1 is SGHDT and CDR2 is YYEEEE. This CDR3 has 15 residues. The germline V and J ends were trimmed by 2 bases and 1 base, with 10 bases remaining between them. Investigators prepared the TCR beta libraries by applying iRepertoire HTBI primers and Arm-PCR of CDR3 regions. TCRdb ran MiXCR on the multiplex PCR reads and lists one entry per CDR3 protein. Of roughly 380,000 distinct CDR3 sequences in the sample, over 15% are singletons; the top ten hold 25% to 30%. The sample was also linked to a second study, of T cells in Graves' hyperthyroidism and ophthalmopathy. As that report states: Graves' hyperthyroidism was deemed stable given no ophthalmopathy progression within 18 months. The diagnostic basis comprised clinical symptoms, serum thyroxine and TRAb, thyroid ultrasound and orbital computed tomography.

The TCR comes from a man aged 35-49 years with Graves disease. The sample here was peripheral blood mononuclear cells (PBMCs), taken at new diagnosis, from a patient treated with antithyroid drugs. V usage is TRBV5-6 and J usage is TRBJ2-1; tentatively, D is TRBD1 (5 bases). The CDR3 sequence is CASSLGRQSYNEQFF. CDR3 DNA: TGTGCCAGCAGCTTAGGGCGACAGTCCTACAATGAGCAGTTCTTC.